The 25 T cell receptor beta chains below were found in one sample sequenced in a study of OX40 agonist ivuxolimab in advanced cancers. Sequencing was performed with immunoSEQ multiplex PCR; in TCRdb, only in-frame clones are kept and a portion is missing. This sample has roughly 89,000 clones, with around 90% found just once. Material: CD4+ or CD8+ T cells sorted from blood, obtained in a trial of the OX40 agonist ivuxolimab. All receptors derive from an adult with an advanced solid tumor such as melanoma, head and neck, liver or kidney cancer.

This clone has only one observation. The chain couples TRBV6-4 to TRBJ1-1; D might be TRBD1 (6 bases). The germline V and J ends were trimmed by 3 bases and 4 bases, with 9 bases remaining between them. Germline CDR1 reads MRHNA; CDR2 reads SNTAGT. The CDR3 length is 13 residues. The CDR3 here is CASSEQGGTEAFF. In nucleotides, the CDR3 is TGTGCCAGCAGTGAACAGGGCGGCACTGAAGCTTTCTTT.

The rearrangement links TRBV19 to TRBJ2-7; 10 nucleotides line up with TRBD2. V shed 9 bases and J 0 bases; nucleotides not matched to a gene: 11. The CDR3 contains 16 residues. Germline-derived CDR1 and CDR2 are LNHDA and SQIVND (reference sequence). In DNA form, the CDR3 reads TGTGCCAGCTCTACTTCATCTAGCGGGGGCTCCTACGAGCAGTACTTC. Translating gives CASSTSSSGGSYEQYF.

V gene TRBV28 combines with J gene TRBJ2-7; D may match TRBD1 or TRBD2 (5 bases each). From germline, CDR1 is MDHEN and CDR2 SYDVKM. V was cut by 4 bases and J by 3 bases, with 19 bases left in between. This CDR3 has 16 residues. The CDR3 DNA reads as TGTGCCAGCAGTTCACCACCAGGGACGGGGCTCTACGAGCAGTACTTC. The encoded protein is CASSSPPGTGLYEQYF.

This chain uses TRBV5-5 with TRBJ2-3; 7 bases are a match to TRBD2. The CDR3 length is 16 residues. After removal of 0 bases from V and 1 base from J, the junction contained 5 bases not matched to a gene. Germline lookup yields CDR1 SGHKS and CDR2 YYEKEE (reference sequence). The chain's CDR3 is CASSLGDYLGTDTQYF. CDR3 sequence (DNA): TGTGCCAGCAGCTTGGGGGACTACCTAGGCACAGATACGCAGTATTTT.

The V and J genes are TRBV6-5 and TRBJ1-1; maybe TRBD1 (5 bases). The CDR3 extends over 15 amino acids. Germline values: CDR1 MNHEY, CDR2 SVGAGI. V lost 2 bases, J lost 5 bases, and 15 bases lay in between. The CDR3 reads CASSYLDSVPTEAFF. In nucleotides, the CDR3 is TGTGCCAGCAGTTACCTCGACAGCGTCCCGACTGAAGCTTTCTTT.

This clone appeared a single time. V usage is TRBV28 and J usage is TRBJ2-1; 7 bases are a match to TRBD1. CDR1 and CDR2 from the germline V gene are MDHEN and SYDVKM. The CDR3 is 15 amino acids. With V trimmed by 3 bases and J by 5 bases, 7 bases remained unmatched. The CDR3 nucleotides read TGTGCCAGCAGTTTGGCCCCAGGGGGAAACAATGAGCAGTTCTTC. Its protein product is CASSLAPGGNNEQFF.

The rearrangement uses TRBV7-9 and TRBJ1-1; D is perhaps TRBD1 (6 bases). Germline CDR1 is SEHNR and CDR2 is FQNEAQ (reference sequence). This CDR3 comprises 14 residues. The V and J ends lost 1 base and 4 bases respectively, with 10 bases between them. This CDR3 is CASSLEQGSTEAFF. CDR3 coding DNA: TGTGCCAGCAGCTTAGAACAGGGAAGCACTGAAGCTTTCTTT.

This chain uses TRBV15 with TRBJ2-2, with D possibly being TRBD1 (6 bases). Germline CDR1 is LNHNV and CDR2 is YYDKDF (reference sequence). This CDR3 is 15 amino acids long. V was clipped by 5 bases and J by 3 bases, with 13 bases between them. CDR3 DNA sequence: TGTGCCACCAGCGGAAGGGACACCTACACCGGGGAGCTGTTTTTT. Protein product: CATSGRDTYTGELFF.

A remark on this clone: Other DNA variants within this sample encode the same CDR3. V usage is TRBV27 and J usage is TRBJ2-7, with TRBD2 matching 8 bases. There are 18 residues in the CDR3. Germline V gene lookup returns CDR1 MNHEY and CDR2 SMNVEV (reference sequence). J lost 7 bases, V lost 3 bases, and 20 bases had no gene match. In DNA, the CDR3 is TGTGCCAGCAGTTTTGTCTTCCGAGGGGGACCGGGGGGGGGAGAGCAGTACTTC. Translating gives CASSFVFRGGPGGGEQYF.

This chain joins TRBV7-6 and TRBJ1-3; TRBD1 matches at 8 bases. V was pared by 1 base and J by 4 bases, with 6 bases of the junction left unmatched. The CDR3 runs 16 residues. The germline CDR1 and CDR2 sequences are SGHVS and FNYEAQ. The CDR3 DNA reads TGTGCCAGCAGCTTAGGGGCAGGGGGCGACGGAAACACCATATATTTT. Its protein is CASSLGAGGDGNTIYF.

The chain has TRBV27 and TRBJ1-1, with D uncertain. The CDR3 runs 12 residues. The V and J ends lost 6 bases and 1 base respectively, with 6 bases between them. The germline V gene has CDR1 MNHEY and CDR2 SMNVEV (reference sequence). The CDR3 nucleotides read TGTGCCAGCAGCCCCGGGAACACTGAAGCTTTCTTT. It codes for CASSPGNTEAFF.

The chain employs TRBV12-5 and TRBJ1-5, with D perhaps TRBD1 (5 bases). Trimming pared 0 bases from V and 6 bases from J, leaving 15 bases between. This CDR3 contains 16 residues. Germline CDR1 reads LGHNT; CDR2 reads FRNRAP. CDR3 sequence: CASGLVRAGLGQPQHF. As DNA, the CDR3 is TGTGCTAGTGGTTTGGTACGGGCGGGGCTTGGTCAGCCCCAGCATTTT.

This clone was recorded once. The junction and the germline gene differ at one end; a read error may be behind it. This chain links TRBV7-7 with TRBJ2-2; tentative D call: TRBD2 (6 bases). The CDR3 totals 15 residues. The germline CDR1 and CDR2 sequences are SSHAT and FNYEAQ (reference sequence). CDR3 sequence (DNA): TGTGCTAGCAGCTTCGGGACTTTTAACACCGGGGAGCTGTTTTTT. Its protein product is CASSFGTFNTGELFF.

The V gene is TRBV5-4, the J gene TRBJ1-5; D possibly corresponds to TRBD1 (5 bases). CDR1 is SGHNT, CDR2 YYREEE, per germline (reference sequence). The germline V and J ends were trimmed by 0 bases and 2 bases, with 9 bases remaining between them. The CDR3 has 15 residues. CDR3 region: CASSLGGERNQPQHF. CDR3 bases: TGTGCCAGCAGCTTGGGAGGGGAGCGCAATCAGCCCCAGCATTTT.

The V call is TRBV19, the J call TRBJ2-2; D not resolved. The V gene's germline CDR1 is LNHDA and CDR2 SQIVND (reference sequence). The germline V and J ends were trimmed by 3 bases and 5 bases, with 13 bases remaining between them. The CDR3 consists of 15 residues. CDR3 in DNA: TGTGCCAGTAGTATTAACGTAGAGAGGACCGGGGAGCTGTTTTTT. Amino acid sequence: CASSINVERTGELFF.

The chain is built from TRBV5-4 and TRBJ1-1; TRBD1 matches at 9 bases. The V segment lost 4 bases and the J segment 5 bases; nucleotides outside the gene matches: 9. The CDR3 runs 15 residues. Germline V gene sequence: CDR1 SGHNT, CDR2 YYREEE (reference sequence). CDR3 sequence reads: CASSPAGTGRTEAFF. DNA of the CDR3: TGTGCCAGCAGCCCGGCCGGGACAGGGAGAACTGAAGCTTTCTTT.

V and J are TRBV5-1 and TRBJ2-7, with D possibly TRBD1 on 5 matching bases. Trimming took 5 bases from V and 0 from J, leaving 12 bases between them. Germline-derived CDR1 and CDR2 are SGHRS and YFSETQ. The CDR3 runs 14 residues. The CDR3 here is CASSRPGFSYEQYF. The CDR3, as DNA: TGCGCCAGCAGTCGGCCAGGGTTCTCCTACGAGCAGTACTTC. The full variable domain, in which reference TRBV5-1 and TRBJ2-7 provide the parts outside the CDR3, is KAGVTQTPRYLIKTRGQQVTLSCSPISGHRSVSWYQQTPGQGLQFLFEYFSETQRNKGNFPGRFSGRQFSNSRSEMNVSTLELGDSALYLCASSRPGFSYEQYFGPGTRLTVT.

The V call is TRBV19, the J call TRBJ2-7; TRBD2 agrees at 7 bases. With V trimmed by 1 base and J by 7 bases, 7 bases remained unmatched. CDR1 and CDR2 (germline): LNHDA, SQIVND (reference sequence). The CDR3 spans 14 residues. The CDR3 sequence is CASSIGLAEWEQYF. The DNA of the CDR3 is TGTGCCAGTAGTATAGGACTAGCTGAATGGGAGCAGTACTTC.

J is TRBJ2-7 and V is TRBV14; no clear D. The germline V gene has CDR1 SGHDN and CDR2 FVKESK. This CDR3 region has 13 residues. The V and J ends lost 1 base and 9 bases respectively, with 13 bases between them. The CDR3 loop reads CASSQVDTSRQYF. CDR3 DNA: TGTGCCAGCAGCCAAGTTGACACCAGTCGGCAGTACTTC.

V is TRBV7-3 and J is TRBJ2-3; the D gene is possibly TRBD1 (5 bases). The V gene lost 4 bases and the J gene lost 6 bases, with 14 bases spanning the gap. This CDR3 comprises 14 residues. Per the germline V gene, CDR1 is SGHTA and CDR2 is FQGTGA. The CDR3 is CASSSSGAADTQYF. As DNA, the CDR3 is TGTGCCAGCAGCTCCAGTGGGGCCGCGGATACGCAGTATTTT.

The V gene is TRBV14, the J gene TRBJ1-2; perhaps TRBD1 as D (6 bases). Germline V lookup: CDR1 SGHDN, CDR2 FVKESK. Trimming stripped 0 bases from V and 0 bases from J, with 11 bases between. CDR3 length: 16 residues. Written as DNA, the CDR3 is TGTGCCAGCAGCCAAGATCCGGGGGCGGCTAACTATGGCTACACCTTC. It specifies CASSQDPGAANYGYTF. The variable domain in full, completed from reference TRBV14 and TRBJ1-2, reads EAGVTQFPSHSVIEKGQTVTLRCDPISGHDNLYWYRRVMGKEIKFLLHFVKESKQDESGMPNNRFLAERTGGTYSTLKVQPAELEDSGVYFCASSQDPGAANYGYTFGSGTRLTVV.

This CDR3 is CASSSFGGGELFF. The CDR3 nucleotides are TGTGCCAGCAGTTCTTTTGGTGGCGGGGAGCTGTTTTTT. The V call is TRBV27, the J call TRBJ2-2; D not resolved. Deletions cut 4 bases from V and 7 bases from J, with 10 bases between. There are 13 residues in the CDR3. The germline V gene has CDR1 MNHEY and CDR2 SMNVEV (reference sequence).

V is TRBV18 and J is TRBJ1-4; 9 bases line up with TRBD1. J was trimmed by 7 bases and V by 5 bases; bases with no gene match: 5. Per the germline V gene, CDR1 is KGHSH and CDR2 is LQKENI. The CDR3 spans 14 residues. The CDR3 spells CASSIGQGIEKLFF. The CDR3 DNA reads TGTGCCAGCTCAATCGGACAGGGGATTGAAAAACTGTTTTTT.

The rearrangement uses TRBV28 and TRBJ2-5, with 11 bases matching TRBD2. Matching the DNA end better, TRBJ2-7 makes the J call doubtful. From germline, CDR1 is MDHEN and CDR2 SYDVKM. This CDR3 spans 14 amino acids. Here the CDR3 reads CASNLAGGPYEQYF. The CDR3 DNA reads as TGTGCCAGCAACCTAGCGGGAGGACCCTACGAGCAGTACTTC.

The chain employs TRBV19 and TRBJ2-7; D unclear. Per the germline V gene, CDR1 is LNHDA and CDR2 is SQIVND (reference sequence). This CDR3 region has 16 residues. The V end lost 3 bases, the J end lost 4 bases, and 19 bases lay between the germline ends. Written as DNA, the CDR3 is TGTGCCAGTAGTATTGACCCCCTGGCGCTGAGTTACGAGCAGTACTTC. Translated, it gives CASSIDPLALSYEQYF.